This T cell receptor beta chain emerged from a study of Graves' ophthalmopathy and Graves' hyperthyroidism. Points from the study as a whole: With a specificity of around 77% and a sensitivity of around 70%, the model predicted ophthalmopathy progression.

CDR1 SQVTM and CDR2 ANQGSEA come from the germline V gene. The ends were cut back, 8 bases at V and 3 bases at J, with 13 bases in the middle. The length of the CDR3 is 12 residues. As concerns this clonotype: Antigen specificity is unknown.

Amplified TCR beta CDR3 regions were obtained using RNA transcripts as template. RT-PCR with HTBI primers came first, then second-round multiplex PCR. TCRdb re-called the multiplex PCR reads with MiXCR, one entry per CDR3 protein. Among about 1.1 million distinct CDR3 sequences, 35% to 45% were seen once, and the ten largest hold 11%. The sequenced material came from peripheral blood or thyroid tissue (not recorded which). The chain carries TRBV29-1 and TRBJ2-5; D is unresolved. This clonotype was sampled from an adult man with Graves' hyperthyroidism. The CDR3 region is CSSGRHEETQYF. The CDR3 coding sequence is TGCAGCTCCGGACGGCATGAAGAGACCCAGTACTTC.